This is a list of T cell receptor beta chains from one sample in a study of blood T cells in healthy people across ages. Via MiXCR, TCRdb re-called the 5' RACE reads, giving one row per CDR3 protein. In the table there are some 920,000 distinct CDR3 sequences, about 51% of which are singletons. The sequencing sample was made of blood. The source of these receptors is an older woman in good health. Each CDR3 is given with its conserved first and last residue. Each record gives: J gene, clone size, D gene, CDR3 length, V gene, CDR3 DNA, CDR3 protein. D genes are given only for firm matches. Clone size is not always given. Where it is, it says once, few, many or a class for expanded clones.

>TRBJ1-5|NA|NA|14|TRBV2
TGTGCCAGCTTGAAGGAAGTTGGAGAGAAGCCCCAGCATTTT
CASLKEVGEKPQHF
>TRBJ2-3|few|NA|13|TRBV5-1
TGCGCCAGCAGCGTGGGGACCACAGATACGCAGTATTTT
CASSVGTTDTQYF
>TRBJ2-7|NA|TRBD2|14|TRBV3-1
TGTGCCAGCAGCCCCGCTAGCGGAGGGGTCGAGCAGTACTTC
CASSPASGGVEQYF
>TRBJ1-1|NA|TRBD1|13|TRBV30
TGTGCCTGGGGAGGACAGGTAAGGGCTGAAGCTTTCTTT
CAWGGQVRAEAFF
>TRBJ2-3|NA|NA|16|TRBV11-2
TGTGCCAGCAGCTCGCTCAGGGGGGAGGTAACAGATACGCAGTATTTT
CASSSLRGEVTDTQYF
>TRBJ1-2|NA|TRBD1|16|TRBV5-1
TGCGCCACCTCAATACTATACAGGGGAGGATTAAGTGGCTACACCTTC
CATSILYRGGLSGYTF
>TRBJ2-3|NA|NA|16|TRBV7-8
TGTGCCAGCAGCGGCCGGACTGGGTCTAGCACAGATACGCAGTATTTT
CASSGRTGSSTDTQYF
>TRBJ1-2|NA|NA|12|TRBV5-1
TGCGCCAGCAGGAGGGGAGAGGATGGCTACACCTTC
CASRRGEDGYTF
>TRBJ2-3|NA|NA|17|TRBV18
TGTGCCAGCTCACTAGTCGGGGGGCGCAGGAACACAGATACGCAGTATTTT
CASSLVGGRRNTDTQYF
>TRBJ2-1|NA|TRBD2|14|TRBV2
TGTGCCAGCATGCGGGGGGACTCCTACAATGAGCAGTTCTTC
CASMRGDSYNEQFF
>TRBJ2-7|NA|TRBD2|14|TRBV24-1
TGTGCCACCAGTGAAGCGGGAAAGAGGTACGAGCAGTACTTC
CATSEAGKRYEQYF
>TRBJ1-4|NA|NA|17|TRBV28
TGTGCCAGCAGTTTGTCCACAGGGAGGGCAACTAATGAAAAACTGTTTTTT
CASSLSTGRATNEKLFF
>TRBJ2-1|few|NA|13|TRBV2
TGTGCCAGTGGGACCAGCGGATACAATGAGCAGTTCTTC
CASGTSGYNEQFF